One sample yielded the 17 T cell receptor beta chains listed below, sequenced in a study of cytomegalovirus exposure and HLA in healthy donors. Sequenced by immunoSEQ multiplex PCR; TCRdb stores in-frame clones only, minus some. The sample yields 150,000 to 200,000 clones, around four fifths seen once. Source material: PBMCs. Receptors originate from a man younger than 45 in good health and CMV-seropositive.

The rearrangement links TRBV6-1 to TRBJ2-1; D is possibly TRBD1 (5 bases). V lost 3 bases and J 0 bases, leaving 9 bases between the germline ends. CDR1 is MNHNS, CDR2 SASEGT, per germline. The CDR3 covers 15 residues. The CDR3 reads CASSDQGASYNEQFF. The CDR3 DNA reads TGTGCCAGCAGTGATCAAGGGGCCTCCTACAATGAGCAGTTCTTC.

The genes are TRBV13 and TRBJ1-2, with 11 positions matching TRBD1. The CDR3 totals 16 residues. From germline, CDR1 is PRHDT and CDR2 FYEKMQ (reference sequence). V lost 4 bases to trimming and J lost 1 base; unmatched junction nucleotides: 5. The CDR3 sequence: CASSSGQGADNYGYTF. The CDR3 DNA is TGTGCCAGCAGCTCAGGACAGGGGGCAGATAACTATGGCTACACCTTC.

The genes are TRBV7-2 and TRBJ2-7, with a weak D call TRBD1 (5 bases). V was trimmed by 3 bases and J by 1 base, leaving 16 bases between them. The CDR3 runs 16 residues. Germline loops: CDR1 SGHTA, CDR2 FQGNSA. This CDR3 is CASSLAPGLASYEQYF. CDR3 nucleotide sequence: TGTGCCAGCAGCTTGGCCCCAGGGTTAGCTTCCTACGAGCAGTACTTC.

V is TRBV29-1 and J is TRBJ2-3, with D possibly TRBD2 on 7 matching bases. The CDR3 extends over 15 amino acids. The germline CDR1 and CDR2 sequences are SQVTM and ANQGSEA. The germline V and J ends were trimmed by 3 bases and 6 bases, with 19 bases remaining between them. CDR3 nucleotides: TGCAGCGTTGAGAAAGGGCGGGGGCGGACGGATACGCAGTATTTT. Translated, it gives CSVEKGRGRTDTQYF.

The chain is built from TRBV7-3 and TRBJ2-1, with 8 positions matching TRBD2. J lost 1 base, V lost 5 bases, and 1 base had no gene match. From germline, CDR1 is SGHTA and CDR2 FQGTGA. CDR3 length: 14 amino acids. CDR3 DNA: TGTGCCAGCAGCGAGCGGGGGTCCTACAATGAGCAGTTCTTC. Its protein is CASSERGSYNEQFF.

The chain combines TRBV7-2 with TRBJ1-6; maybe TRBD1 (6 bases). The CDR3 has 19 amino acids. Germline values: CDR1 SGHTA, CDR2 FQGNSA. V was trimmed by 1 base and J by 4 bases, leaving 20 bases between them. CDR3 sequence (DNA): TGTGCCAGCAGCTTAGTCCCACAGGGTGAACAAGCATATAATTCACCCCTCCACTTT. Amino acids: CASSLVPQGEQAYNSPLHF.

The chain links TRBV4-1 to TRBJ2-1, with 13 bases lining up with TRBD2. Germline V gene data show CDR1 as MGHRA and CDR2 as YSYEKL. The ends lost 5 bases at V and 6 bases at J; junction bases unmatched: 4. The CDR3 has 15 residues. The CDR3 sequence: CASSYGTSGVNEQFF. The DNA of the CDR3 is TGCGCCAGCAGCTACGGGACTAGCGGGGTCAATGAGCAGTTCTTC.

This chain connects TRBV4-1 to TRBJ2-7; no definite D call. V dropped 0 bases and J dropped 4 bases, with 7 bases sitting between them. The CDR3 is 13 amino acids. CDR1 MGHRA and CDR2 YSYEKL come from the germline V gene. In DNA form, the CDR3 reads TGCGCCAGCAGCCAAGAAGCCGAATACGAGCAGTACTTC. It translates to CASSQEAEYEQYF.

The gene calls are TRBV15 and TRBJ2-7; the D gene is possibly TRBD1 (5 bases). Germline values: CDR1 LNHNV, CDR2 YYDKDF (reference sequence). The V end was cut by 0 bases, the J end by 3 bases, with 9 bases between. The CDR3 is 14 amino acids. CDR3 nucleotides: TGTGCCACCAGCAGAGAAGTAGGGGTCTACGAGCAGTACTTC. Encoded protein: CATSREVGVYEQYF.

CDR3 protein: CASSPSGGYNSPLHF. In nucleotides, the CDR3 is TGTGCCAGCAGCCCCAGCGGGGGCTATAATTCACCCCTCCACTTT. The rearrangement links TRBV13 to TRBJ1-6; tentative D call: TRBD1 (5 bases). Trimming took 5 bases from V and 3 from J, leaving 11 bases between them. This CDR3 contains 15 residues. Germline lookup yields CDR1 PRHDT and CDR2 FYEKMQ (reference sequence).

The V call is TRBV5-4, the J call TRBJ1-3, with TRBD1 matching 9 bases. CDR1 is SGHNT, CDR2 YYREEE, per germline (reference sequence). Trimming at V came to 5 bases and at J to 2 bases, leaving 5 bases not matched to a gene. CDR3 length equals 15 residues. Written as DNA, the CDR3 is TGTGCCAGCAGTTTACAGGGGGCGCCTGGAAACACCATATATTTT. Encoded protein: CASSLQGAPGNTIYF.

This clone was seen a few times. This sequence joins TRBV5-6 and TRBJ2-7, with TRBD1 identical over 11 bases. Germline V gives CDR1 SGHDT, CDR2 YYEEEE. This CDR3 spans 16 amino acids. V lost 4 bases and J lost 1; bases outside the gene matches: 7. CDR3 amino acids: CASSLTRDRGSYEQYF. The CDR3 DNA follows: TGTGCCAGCAGCCTCACACGGGACAGGGGGTCCTACGAGCAGTACTTC.

Only a few counts were recorded for this clone. This chain joins TRBV6-5 and TRBJ2-7, with 9 bases fitting TRBD1. The CDR3 loop spans 14 amino acids. CDR1 MNHEY and CDR2 SVGAGI come from the germline V gene. The trim removed 7 bases at V and 3 bases at J, leaving 7 bases unmatched. CDR3 DNA: TGTGCCAGCACCCCGCCGGGACAGGGCTACGAGCAGTACTTC. Translated, it gives CASTPPGQGYEQYF.

The chain couples TRBV6-5 to TRBJ2-1, with 12 bases that match TRBD2. The V segment lost 2 bases and the J segment 13 bases; nucleotides outside the gene matches: 12. Germline CDR1 reads MNHEY; CDR2 reads SVGAGI. The CDR3 extends over 16 amino acids. Here the CDR3 reads CASSYAPTSGGQLQFF. The CDR3 DNA follows: TGTGCCAGCAGTTACGCTCCAACTAGCGGGGGGCAGCTCCAGTTCTTC.

The chain joins TRBV6-6 to TRBJ2-1; 9 bases map to TRBD2. Unmatched junction bases numbered 7, after V lost 7 bases and J lost 12 bases. The CDR3 sequence is 12 residues long. CDR1 is MNHNY and CDR2 is SVGAGI in the germline V gene (reference sequence). The CDR3 DNA follows: TGTGCCAGCATCCTCGCGGGGGGGAGGCAGTTCTTC. It is translated as CASILAGGRQFF.

The chain joins TRBV27 to TRBJ2-7; 11 bases match TRBD1. CDR1 is MNHEY and CDR2 is SMNVEV in the germline V gene (reference sequence). The length of the CDR3 is 15 residues. J lost 5 bases, V lost 5 bases, and 8 bases had no gene match. DNA for the CDR3: TGTGCCAGCAGTCCTCCGGACAGGGGGCGGGACGAGCAGTACTTC. Residues: CASSPPDRGRDEQYF.

This clone appeared once. V and J are TRBV19 and TRBJ2-1; TRBD2 is a possible D gene (7 bases). The CDR3 is 15 residues long. CDR1 LNHDA and CDR2 SQIVND come from the germline V gene (reference sequence). V lost 7 bases and J lost 3, with 16 bases in between. For the CDR3, the DNA is TGTGCCAGTACCTCTAGGGGGGGATACTACAATGAGCAGTTCTTC. Its protein product is CASTSRGGYYNEQFF.